The entry below describes one T cell receptor (beta chain). Different DNA sequences within this sample yield the same CDR3. The record originates from a study of shared clonotypes between healthy human individuals. Generated by immunoSEQ multiplex PCR, the TCRdb table keeps only in-frame clones and is missing some. The table shows millions of clones, with more than 80% occurring only once. Trimming shortened V by 2 bases and J by 3 bases, and 11 bases separated the two germline ends. Germline V gives CDR1 GTSNPN, CDR2 SVGIG (reference sequence). The CDR3 contains 14 residues. Sequenced material: naive CD4+ T cells sorted from blood. As for subset: CD45RA+ positively selected. This rearrangement joins TRBV30 to TRBJ1-3; possible D gene TRBD1, 5 bases. The source is a man aged 18 to 30 in good health. The CDR3 reads CAWSSGTLGNTIYF. The CDR3 DNA reads TGTGCCTGGAGTTCCGGGACGCTTGGAAACACCATATATTTT. Complete variable domain (other parts from reference TRBV30 and TRBJ1-3): SQTIHQWPATLVQPVGSPLSLECTVEGTSNPNLYWYRQAAGRGLQLLFYSVGIGQISSEVPQNLSASRPQDRQFILSSKKLLLSDSGFYLCAWSSGTLGNTIYFGEGSWLTVV.